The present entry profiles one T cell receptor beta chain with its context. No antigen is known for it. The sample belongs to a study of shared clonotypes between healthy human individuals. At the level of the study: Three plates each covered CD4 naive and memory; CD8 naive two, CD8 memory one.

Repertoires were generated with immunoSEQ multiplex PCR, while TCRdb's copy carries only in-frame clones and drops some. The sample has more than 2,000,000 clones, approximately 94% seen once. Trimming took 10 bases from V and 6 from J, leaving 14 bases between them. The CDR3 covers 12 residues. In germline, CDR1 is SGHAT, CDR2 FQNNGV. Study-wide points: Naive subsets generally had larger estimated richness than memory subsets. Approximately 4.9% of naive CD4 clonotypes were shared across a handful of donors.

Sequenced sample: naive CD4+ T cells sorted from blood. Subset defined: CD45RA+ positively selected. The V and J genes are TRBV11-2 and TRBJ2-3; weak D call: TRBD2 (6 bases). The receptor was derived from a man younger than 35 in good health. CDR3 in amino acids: CATATSPDTQYF. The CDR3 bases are TGTGCCACCGCGACTAGTCCCGATACGCAGTATTTT.